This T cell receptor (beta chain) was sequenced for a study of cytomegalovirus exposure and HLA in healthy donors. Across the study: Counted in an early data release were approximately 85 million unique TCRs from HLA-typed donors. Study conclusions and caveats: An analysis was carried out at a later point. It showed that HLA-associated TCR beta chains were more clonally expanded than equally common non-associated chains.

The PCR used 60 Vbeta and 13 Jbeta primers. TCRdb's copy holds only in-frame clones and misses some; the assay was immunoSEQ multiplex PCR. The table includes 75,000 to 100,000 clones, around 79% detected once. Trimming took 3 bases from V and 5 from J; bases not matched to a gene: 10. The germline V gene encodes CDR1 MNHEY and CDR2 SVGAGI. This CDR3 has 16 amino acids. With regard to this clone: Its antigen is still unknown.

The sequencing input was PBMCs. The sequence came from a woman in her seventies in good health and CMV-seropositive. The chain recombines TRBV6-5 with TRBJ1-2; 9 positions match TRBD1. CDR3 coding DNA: TGTGCCAGCAGTTATACCGTCGGGACAGGGTCTTATGGCTACACCTTC. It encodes CASSYTVGTGSYGYTF.